This T cell receptor (beta chain) stems from a study of blood T cell repertoires in COVID-19. The CDR3 extends over 14 amino acids. V lost 2 bases and J 1 base, leaving 6 bases between the germline ends. Germline CDR1 LGHDT, CDR2 YNNKEL (reference sequence). Original analysis: Quantification of nucleated cells was approximated via reference gene primer amplification. TCRdb's table, derived via immunoSEQ multiplex PCR, lists solely in-frame clones and lacks some. That table is the source of V, J and clone size, and D and trimming were worked out from the DNA. The repertoire includes 250,000 to 350,000 clones, 87% of them detected once, and around 5.8% sits in the top ten.

This clonotype was obtained from a woman aged 35 to 49 who had recovered from COVID-19. The chain employs TRBV3-1 (or the pseudogene TRBV3-2) and TRBJ1-3; no firm D call. The specimen sequenced was PBMCs or T cells enriched from blood (not recorded which). Written as DNA, the CDR3 is TGTGCCAGCAGCCAACAGGTGTCTGGAAACACCATATATTTT. Translation: CASSQQVSGNTIYF.